The clone carrying this TCR beta chain was observed a few times. Antiretroviral therapy had run roughly three months, about 14 weeks, before follow-up blood collection. Whole blood was used without fractionation, so all unsorted peripheral T cells were included. This entry belongs to a study of HIV-infected patients and healthy controls. In the study overall: The CD4:CD8 ratio increased slightly in early therapy, but CD8 counts showed no consistent change.

About 450 ng RNA was reverse transcribed with alpha and beta constant-region primers. Each of the alpha and beta chains got its own library through chain-specific third strand synthesis with indices. Using its own MiXCR run on the 5' RACE reads, TCRdb lists one record per CDR3 protein. This sample yields about 18,000 distinct CDR3 sequences, of which approximately 9% are seen a single time; around 20% belongs to the top ten. The CDR3 runs to 13 residues. V was clipped by 7 bases and J by 5 bases, with 14 bases between them. The germline gives CDR1 ENHRY, CDR2 SYGVKD. The source of this sequence is an adult with HIV infection. This sequence joins TRBV10-3 and TRBJ1-2; D call uncertain. Here the sequenced sample was blood, taken during antiretroviral therapy. The CDR3 DNA reads as TGTGCCATCAATTCGGGAACTACTTATGGCTACACCTTC. The encoded protein is CAINSGTTYGYTF.